This T cell receptor (beta chain) is drawn from a study of blood T cell repertoires in COVID-19. Study details: From T cells, B-cell-depleted T cells, or PBMCs came the material, which was cDNA or gDNA.

Those enrolled in Seattle joined during active infection and were followed longitudinally afterward. In the original processing: Reference gene primer amplification gave nucleated cell count estimates. The table came from immunoSEQ multiplex PCR; TCRdb's copy has only in-frame clones and leaves some out. Clone size and the V and J calls come from that table; the DNA yielded D and trimming. This table holds approximately 96,000 clones, approximately 90% found once. This CDR3 comprises 11 residues. V was pared by 2 bases and J by 11 bases, with 8 bases between. Germline assignment: CDR1 SGHDT and CDR2 YYEEEE.

This receptor was taken from a human donor with COVID-19, enrolled during active disease. The donor label of this sample is uncertain. The source material was peripheral blood. The rearrangement joins TRBV5-6 to TRBJ1-5; D is unresolved. The CDR3 region is CASSLALSQHF. The DNA for the CDR3 is TGTGCCAGCAGCTTAGCATTGTCCCAGCATTTT.